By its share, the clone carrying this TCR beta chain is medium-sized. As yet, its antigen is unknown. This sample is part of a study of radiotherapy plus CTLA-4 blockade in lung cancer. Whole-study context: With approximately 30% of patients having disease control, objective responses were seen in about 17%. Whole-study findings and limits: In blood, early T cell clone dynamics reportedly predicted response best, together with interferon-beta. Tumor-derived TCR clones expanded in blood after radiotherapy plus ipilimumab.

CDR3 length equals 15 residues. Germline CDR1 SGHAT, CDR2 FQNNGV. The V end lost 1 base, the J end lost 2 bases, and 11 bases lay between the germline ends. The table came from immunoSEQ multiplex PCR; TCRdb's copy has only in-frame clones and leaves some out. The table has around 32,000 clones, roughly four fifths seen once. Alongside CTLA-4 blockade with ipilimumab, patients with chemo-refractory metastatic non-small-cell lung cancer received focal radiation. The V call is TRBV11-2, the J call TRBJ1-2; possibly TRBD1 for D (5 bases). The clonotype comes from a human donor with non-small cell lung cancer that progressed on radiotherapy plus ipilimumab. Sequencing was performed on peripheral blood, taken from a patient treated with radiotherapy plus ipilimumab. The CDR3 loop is CASSLVGGWNYGYTF. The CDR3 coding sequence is TGTGCCAGCAGCTTAGTCGGGGGATGGAACTATGGCTACACCTTC.